This TCR beta chain was observed in a study of cytomegalovirus exposure and HLA in healthy donors. Whole-study context: Prior work identified 120 million or so unique TCR beta sequences in approximately 200 million T cells. Genotyping showed about 80% of roughly 400 donors falling in the Caucasian-associated ancestry cluster.

This clone was seen more than once but under ten times. Antigen specificity is unknown. PCR amplification relied on 60 Vbeta primers (plus 13 Jbeta primers). Sequencing was performed with immunoSEQ multiplex PCR; in TCRdb, only in-frame clones are kept and a portion is missing. Counted here are roughly 98,000 clones, roughly 76% occurring once; the ten biggest clones make up 2% to 2.5%. Notes on the study in general: In a later analysis, several top co-occurrence clusters appeared linked to parvovirus B19, influenza, CMV and Epstein-Barr virus. Certain sequence variants were highly shared and formed a cluster, and this cluster was likely a sequencing artifact.

Germline CDR1 is SGHTA and CDR2 is FQGNSA. This CDR3 is 14 amino acids long. J gave up 9 bases and V 4 bases, and 7 bases lay outside the gene matches. The source of this sequence is a man in his forties in good health and CMV-seronegative. The V and J genes are TRBV7-2 and TRBJ1-3; 9 bases are shared with TRBD1. The sequencing sample was made of PBMCs. CDR3 residues: CASSSGQGRGTIYF. CDR3 coding DNA: TGTGCCAGCAGCTCGGGACAGGGTCGTGGCACCATATATTTT.